The T cell receptor beta chain under discussion was sequenced for a study of T-cell reconstitution after alpha-beta-depleted transplantation in children. Findings of the study overall: In some patients, recipient T cells and intrathymic progenitors surviving conditioning explained high day-60 diversity. Fresh T-cell production supplied most of the T-cell counts and diversity seen one year after transplant. Reports say that about two months after transplant, the alpha-beta T cells came out of several hundred graft clones that had expanded.

The length of the CDR3 is 13 residues. The V gene lost 2 bases and the J gene lost 5 bases, with 10 bases spanning the gap. Germline CDR1 reads MDHEN; CDR2 reads SYDVKM. For TCRbeta, the library was prepared with unique molecular identifiers. TCRdb re-derived calls from the PCR reads in MiXCR, one entry per CDR3 protein. The repertoire includes hundreds of thousands of distinct CDR3 sequences, about an eighth of them detected once, and 0.79% sits in the top ten. Remarks on this clonotype: Its antigen is as yet unknown.

The source was PBMCs, collected before TCRalphabeta/CD19-depleted stem cell transplant. The V and J genes are TRBV28 and TRBJ2-7, with a possible D match to TRBD2 (7 bases). The sequence was obtained from a girl aged 2 to 10 with congenital amegakaryocytic thrombocytopenia, due to receive a stem cell transplant. CDR3 DNA: TGTGCCAGCAGTTTACGGGGGGCGCACGAGCAGTACTTC. Translation gives CASSLRGAHEQYF.